One and the same sample provided the 6 T cell receptor beta chains below, sequenced in a study of T cell clonality in common variable immunodeficiency (dated by TCRdb to about 2015). The method behind the library was the immunoSEQ multiplex PCR assay. TCRdb mirrors the immuneACCESS table, restricted to in-frame sequences. Some clones are absent from its copies; in checked studies, under half trace to an unresolved V gene, and the reason for the others is unknown. The table puts tens of thousands of clones in this sample, none counted just once. The ten largest clones add up to about 9.4% of the sample. Source material: peripheral blood mononuclear cells. Receptors originate from a person aged 18 to 69 in good health.

This clone was counted many times. Read sequence stops 3 residues before the CDR3 end, and the germline J gene provides the missing end. The rearrangement links TRBV18 to TRBJ2-7, with D perhaps TRBD1 (6 bases). The V gene's germline CDR1 is KGHSH and CDR2 LQKENI. CDR3 length equals 15 residues. V gave up 6 bases and J gave up 2 bases, with 17 bases separating them. CDR3 region: CASSQPGQSTYEQYF. CDR3 DNA, as far as it was read: TGTGCCAGCTCGCAGCCGGGACAATCTACCTACGAG.

Ten or more counts support this clone. The read finishes 3 residues shy of the CDR3 end, and the germline J gene is used to complete it. The J gene is TRBJ1-2, the V gene TRBV30; D ambiguous. The V end was cut by 2 bases, the J end by 2 bases, with 6 bases between. Per germline, CDR1 GTSNPN and CDR2 SVGIG (reference sequence). The CDR3 extends over 12 amino acids. The CDR3 DNA, read in part, is TGTGCCTGGAGTACTTCAAACTATGGC. Protein: CAWSTSNYG. The complete CDR3 sequence is CAWSTSNYGYTF.

At least ten counts were recorded for this clone. The read ends 3 residues early relative to the CDR3; the germline J gene fills the gap. The chain is built from TRBV20-1 and TRBJ2-5; TRBD2 agrees at 11 bases. Germline CDR1 and CDR2: DFQATT and SNEGSKA (reference sequence). Trimming at V came to 5 bases and at J to 3 bases, leaving 8 bases not matched to a gene. This CDR3 has 15 amino acids. The CDR3 spells CSAQRTSGYEETQYF. CDR3 DNA, as far as it was read: TGCAGTGCTCAAAGGACTAGCGGGTATGAAGAGACC.

The sample holds many counts of this clone. The DNA ends 3 residues before the CDR3 does, and the rest of the CDR3 is filled in from the germline J gene. This chain uses TRBV29-1 with TRBJ1-1; D unresolved. The length of the CDR3 is 10 residues. Germline CDR1 is SQVTM and CDR2 is ANQGSEA. The CDR3 bases that were read are TGCAGCGCTCTCCCCGTAGAA. Amino acid sequence: CSALPVE. The complete CDR3 sequence is CSALPVEAFF.

This clone came up many times. The junction shows a germline mismatch at one end, possibly a read error. The sequence runs out 3 residues before the end of the CDR3; the remainder is reconstructed from the germline J gene. This chain connects TRBV4-2 to TRBJ2-3; 7 positions agree with TRBD2. Germline CDR1 LGHNA, CDR2 YNFKEQ. This CDR3 region has 17 residues. The CDR3: CASSQSLAGDFTDTQYF. The CDR3 bases that were read are TGCGCCAGCAGCCAGTCCTTAGCGGGTGACTTCACAGATACG.

Details on this clone: Sequencing ends 3 residues short of the CDR3 end; the germline J gene provides the rest. The gene calls are TRBV19 and TRBJ2-2, with D possibly matching TRBD1 (6 bases). Trimming took off 8 bases at V and 2 bases at J, with 15 bases between the two ends. The CDR3 consists of 15 residues. CDR1 and CDR2 from the germline V gene are LNHDA and SQIVND (reference sequence). CDR3 bases read: TGTGCCAGTCACTCCGGGGACACTAACACCGGGGAG. It translates to CASHSGDTNTGE. The full CDR3 protein is CASHSGDTNTGELFF.